This T cell receptor (beta chain) was identified in a study of blood T cell repertoires in COVID-19. Generated by immunoSEQ multiplex PCR, the TCRdb table keeps only in-frame clones and is missing some. The table includes 80,000 to 100,000 clones, around three quarters detected once. Per the germline V gene, CDR1 is SGDLS and CDR2 is YYNGEE. With V trimmed by 4 bases and J by 5 bases, 13 bases remained unmatched. CDR3 size: 16 residues. The V call is TRBV9, the J call TRBJ2-3; 7 nucleotides match TRBD2. This clonotype was obtained from a man between 50 and 59 years old who had recovered from COVID-19. Sequenced input: peripheral blood. The CDR3 DNA sequence: TGTGCCAGCAGCCCGGCGGGCCTAGCGGAGGGAGATACGCAGTATTTT. This sequence encodes CASSPAGLAEGDTQYF.